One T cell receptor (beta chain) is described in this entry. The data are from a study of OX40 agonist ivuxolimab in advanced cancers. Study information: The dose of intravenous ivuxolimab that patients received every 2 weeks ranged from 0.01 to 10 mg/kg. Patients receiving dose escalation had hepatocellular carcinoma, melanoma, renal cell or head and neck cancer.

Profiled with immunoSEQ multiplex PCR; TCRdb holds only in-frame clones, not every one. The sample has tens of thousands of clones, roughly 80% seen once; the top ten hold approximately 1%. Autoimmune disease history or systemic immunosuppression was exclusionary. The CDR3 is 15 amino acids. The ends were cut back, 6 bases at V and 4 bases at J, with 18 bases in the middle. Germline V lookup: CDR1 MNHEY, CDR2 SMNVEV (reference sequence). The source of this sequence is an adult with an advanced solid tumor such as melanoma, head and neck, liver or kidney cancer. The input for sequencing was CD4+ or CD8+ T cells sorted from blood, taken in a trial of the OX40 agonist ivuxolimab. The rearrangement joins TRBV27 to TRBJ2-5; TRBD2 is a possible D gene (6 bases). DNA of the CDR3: TGTGCCAGCAGCGGGAGTTCACTAAGAGGAGAGACCCAGTACTTC. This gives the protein CASSGSSLRGETQYF.